These 16 T cell receptor beta chains came from one sample sequenced in a study of cytomegalovirus exposure and HLA in healthy donors. Profiled with immunoSEQ multiplex PCR; TCRdb holds only in-frame clones, not every one. The table shows 200,000 to 250,000 clones, with roughly 91% occurring only once. The sample was PBMCs. The origin of the receptors is a woman aged 18 to 35 in good health and CMV-seropositive.

In its sample, this clone was seen a few times. The rearrangement uses TRBV9 and TRBJ2-2, with 9 bases matching TRBD2. This CDR3 is 15 amino acids long. With 6 bases clipped from V and 4 bases from J, the junction kept 7 bases outside the gene matches. The germline gives CDR1 SGDLS, CDR2 YYNGEE. CDR3 protein: CASKPAGGLTGELFF. The DNA of the CDR3 is TGTGCCAGCAAACCGGCGGGAGGGCTCACCGGGGAGCTGTTTTTT.

The gene calls are TRBV29-1 and TRBJ2-7, with 8 positions matching TRBD2. After removal of 7 bases from V and 7 bases from J, the junction contained 15 bases not matched to a gene. CDR3 length: 14 amino acids. Germline values: CDR1 SQVTM, CDR2 ANQGSEA. The CDR3 DNA reads as TGCAGCGCTACCAGCGGGAGCTATCCTTTAGAGCAGTACTTC. As protein: CSATSGSYPLEQYF.

The V call is TRBV30, the J call TRBJ1-3; TRBD1 matches at 8 bases. The length of the CDR3 is 15 residues. The trim removed 1 base at V and 5 bases at J, leaving 7 bases unmatched. Germline V lookup: CDR1 GTSNPN, CDR2 SVGIG (reference sequence). In nucleotides, the CDR3 is TGTGCCTGGAGTGGAGACAGGGGAGGAAGAAACACCATATATTTT. Its protein product is CAWSGDRGGRNTIYF.

The chain joins TRBV6-5 to TRBJ2-1; the D gene is possibly TRBD1 (5 bases). This CDR3 is built from 13 residues. From germline, CDR1 is MNHEY and CDR2 SVGAGI. V dropped 6 bases and J dropped 1 base, with 7 bases sitting between them. The CDR3 DNA follows: TGTGCCAGCAGCCAGGGTTCCTACAATGAGCAGTTCTTC. Protein product: CASSQGSYNEQFF.

The chain carries TRBV5-1 and TRBJ2-7; 11 bases map to TRBD2. This CDR3 region has 15 residues. With 3 bases clipped from V and 0 bases from J, the junction kept 2 bases outside the gene matches. The germline V gene has CDR1 SGHRS and CDR2 YFSETQ. CDR3 loop: CASSSTSGSSYEQYF. The CDR3 DNA reads as TGCGCCAGCAGCTCAACTAGCGGGAGCTCCTACGAGCAGTACTTC.

The chain employs TRBV4-1 and TRBJ1-5; D is perhaps TRBD1 (6 bases). Germline lookup yields CDR1 MGHRA and CDR2 YSYEKL. V was trimmed by 6 bases and J by 5 bases, leaving 20 bases between them. The CDR3 contains 16 residues. The CDR3 sequence: CASSPFLWGQDQPQHF. For the CDR3, the DNA is TGCGCCAGCAGTCCCTTCCTCTGGGGGCAGGATCAGCCCCAGCATTTT.

The table lists this clone with a count of one. The chain carries TRBV10-3 and TRBJ2-7, with D perhaps TRBD2 (6 bases). CDR1 ENHRY and CDR2 SYGVKD come from the germline V gene. V lost 6 bases, J lost 0 bases, and 9 bases lay in between. The CDR3 has 13 amino acids. The CDR3 coding sequence is TGTGCCATCAGCGCGGGACCCTCCTACGAGCAGTACTTC. Translated: CAISAGPSYEQYF.

The V and J genes are TRBV27 and TRBJ1-2; D is uncertain. The germline V gene has CDR1 MNHEY and CDR2 SMNVEV (reference sequence). The CDR3 totals 13 residues. The V and J ends lost 4 bases and 2 bases respectively, with 8 bases between them. CDR3 protein: CASSWTGNYGYTF. DNA of the CDR3: TGTGCCAGCAGTTGGACGGGGAACTATGGCTACACCTTC.

The chain carries TRBV7-8 and TRBJ2-1; weak D call: TRBD2 (5 bases). Germline CDR1 reads SGHVS; CDR2 reads FQNEAQ. Trimming shortened V by 2 bases and J by 8 bases, and 7 bases separated the two germline ends. The CDR3 is 12 residues long. Here the CDR3 DNA reads TGTGCCAGCAGCTTAAGGGAGCATGAGCAGTTCTTC. It yields the protein CASSLREHEQFF.

The chain employs TRBV14 and TRBJ2-1; unclear D gene. V shed 2 bases and J shed 8 bases, with 13 bases lying between them. The CDR3 has 14 residues. In germline, CDR1 is SGHDN, CDR2 FVKESK. CDR3 loop: CASSQITPRDEQFF. DNA for the CDR3: TGTGCCAGCAGCCAAATTACCCCGCGAGATGAGCAGTTCTTC.

CDR3 sequence: CASSEQGTSTDTQYF. The CDR3 DNA sequence: TGTGCCAGCAGTGAACAGGGGACCAGCACAGATACGCAGTATTTT. This rearrangement joins TRBV6-1 to TRBJ2-3; possibly TRBD1 for D (6 bases). The CDR3 length is 15 residues. V was clipped by 2 bases and J by 0 bases, with 9 bases between them. Germline V gene data show CDR1 as MNHNS and CDR2 as SASEGT.

The V call is TRBV4-1, the J call TRBJ2-7, with D uncertain. Germline loops: CDR1 MGHRA, CDR2 YSYEKL. The CDR3 spans 14 residues. The V and J ends lost 2 bases and 0 bases respectively, with 8 bases between them. DNA of the CDR3: TGCGCCAGCAGCCAAACCCACAGCTCCTACGAGCAGTACTTC. Protein product: CASSQTHSSYEQYF.

The chain combines TRBV18 with TRBJ2-1; tentatively, D is TRBD2 (6 bases). There are 13 residues in the CDR3. The germline CDR1 and CDR2 sequences are KGHSH and LQKENI. Trimming shortened V by 3 bases and J by 5 bases, and 8 bases separated the two germline ends. The CDR3 DNA follows: TGTGCCAGCTCACCGGGACTTAACAATGAGCAGTTCTTC. Encoded protein: CASSPGLNNEQFF.

V usage is TRBV19 and J usage is TRBJ2-7; D is unclear. Germline V gene sequence: CDR1 LNHDA, CDR2 SQIVND (reference sequence). Trimming shortened V by 3 bases and J by 0 bases, and 9 bases separated the two germline ends. CDR3 length: 14 amino acids. CDR3 DNA: TGTGCCAGTAGTATTGGTCCTAGCTCCTACGAGCAGTACTTC. Translating it yields CASSIGPSSYEQYF.

V gene TRBV10-3 combines with J gene TRBJ2-1; TRBD2 agrees at 9 bases. CDR3 length: 16 residues. J lost 3 bases, V lost 0 bases, and 3 bases had no gene match. In germline, CDR1 is ENHRY, CDR2 SYGVKD. This CDR3 is CAISESPSGDYNEQFF. The DNA for the CDR3 is TGTGCCATCAGTGAGTCGCCTAGCGGGGACTACAATGAGCAGTTCTTC.

The chain links TRBV12-5 to TRBJ1-1, with a weak D call TRBD1 (6 bases). Trimming stripped 5 bases from V and 3 bases from J, with 13 bases between. The germline gives CDR1 LGHNT, CDR2 FRNRAP. The CDR3 is 14 residues long. CDR3 protein: CASGLEGVYTEAFF. The CDR3 DNA follows: TGTGCTAGTGGTCTCGAGGGGGTCTACACTGAAGCTTTCTTT.